A single TCR beta chain is shown here with its context. Its antigen is not identified. CDR1 and CDR2 (germline): PRHDT, FYEKMQ (reference sequence). CDR3 length equals 15 residues. V was pared by 1 base and J by 5 bases, with 5 bases of the junction left unmatched. This sample stems from a study of beta chain features in type 1 diabetes. Study information: The samples had roughly 110,000,000 sorted cells examined in all. Study outcomes and limitations: In all four CD4+ subsets, TCRB CDR3 length was significantly, moderately reduced in type 1 diabetes. Patients with type 1 diabetes carried fewer insertions and had more deletions at their VDJ junctions.

Every sorted population was more than 95% pure. cDNA synthesis used the whole RNA isolate, giving expressed TCRB sequences. Naive, central memory and regulatory T cell samples produced a mean of approximately 3.6 million reads. Some clones are missing from TCRdb's copy, which holds only in-frame ones; the method was immunoSEQ multiplex PCR. The table includes nearly 350,000 clones, approximately 9.9% detected once. This clonotype was obtained from a man aged 25-40 years with type 1 diabetes. The chain carries TRBV13 and TRBJ2-3, with 8 bases that match TRBD1. Sequenced input: central memory CD4+ T cells from blood. The CDR3, as DNA: TGTGCCAGCAGCTTAGACCAGGGGGCGGGAGATACGCAGTATTTT. Its translation is CASSLDQGAGDTQYF. The full variable domain, in which reference TRBV13 and TRBJ2-3 provide the parts outside the CDR3, is AAGVIQSPRHLIKEKRETATLKCYPIPRHDTVYWYQQGPGQDPQFLISFYEKMQSDKGSIPDRFSAQQFSDYHSELNMSSLELGDSALYFCASSLDQGAGDTQYFGPGTRLTVL.